This TCR beta chain came from a study of blood T cell repertoires in COVID-19 (TCRdb year 2020). Notes on the research overall: Samples from collaborators originated in the United States, Italy and Spain and spanned both the acute and convalescent phases of COVID-19. Deeply sampled blood TCRbeta repertoires from subjects exposed to, actively infected with, or recovered from COVID-19 were included in the dataset. The repertoires were released in a freely available public database meant as a resource for research on the immune response to SARS-CoV-2. The prospective study material was composed of cDNA or gDNA derived from T cells, B-cell-depleted T cells, or PBMCs. The samples were drawn from two sources: the first 160 participants of the ongoing ImmuneRACE study, and fewer than 1,500 subjects contributed by 6 global collaborators. Sample metadata almost always included a de-identified subject ID, COVID-19 status, age in years and sex. Where available, HLA class I and class II types were obtained from metadata supplied by the sample provider rather than from assay-based typing.

The paper as a whole reports these results and caveats: How much clinical and demographic metadata was included differed by source and by participant, and the metadata was provided uncurated.

A word on this clone: Its antigen has not been determined. The input lacks base qualities; no much larger clone sits a single base away.

The germline V gene (reference sequence) yields LNHDA for CDR1 and SQIVND for CDR2. The CDR3 runs 13 residues from the cysteine to the phenylalanine. Only the CDR3 DNA is retained, 39 bases long and in frame from the first base. Deletion took 6 bases off V and 8 bases off J, with a span of 16 bases between the germline ends. Whole blood was collected in K2EDTA tubes by collaborating institutions according to the institutions' own protocols. For TCRbeta analysis, collaborators shipped samples in one of three forms: frozen whole blood, isolated PBMCs, or DNA extracted from either of those sample types. The immunoSEQ Assay, a bias-controlled multiplex PCR, was used to amplify TCRbeta CDR3 regions from genomic DNA. Per the authors' processing: Within the assay, amplification of reference gene primers was used to estimate how many nucleated cells each sample contained. To quantify the absolute abundance of each unique TCRbeta CDR3 rearrangement, sequence reads were collapsed and filtered. For each sample, productive Simpson clonality was calculated by taking the square root of Simpson's diversity index across productive rearrangements. This immuneACCESS table, as held by TCRdb, lists in-frame sequences with V and J called but not all clones. Of the missing ones, under half trace to an unresolved V gene in checked studies; the others have no known cause. D and trimming come from the DNA, and the V and J calls and clone size come from that table. The sample records 90,000 to 120,000 clones, around 85% of which are singletons. Approximately 22% of the sample goes to the ten largest clones.

Material for sequencing was peripheral blood. The chain was built from TRBV19 and TRBJ1-2; no D gene call is confident. This receptor was obtained from a man in his sixties or seventies with active or convalescent COVID-19. The CDR3 sequence is CASRQTYGIGYTF. The sequence in DNA is TGTGCCAGTAGACAGACCTACGGGATAGGCTACACCTTC.